This entry concerns a single TCR beta chain. The clone's antigen remains unknown. The entry originates in a study of T cells expressing NK-cell markers (dated by TCRdb to 2018 to 2020). Turning to the overall study: TCR beta-chain repertoires were profiled in sorted CD3+CD56+NKG2C+, CD3+CD56+NKG2C- and CD3+CD56-NKG2C+ T-cell subsets from eight donors. Among the eight sequenced donors, only one was HCMV-seronegative, while the other seven were HCMV-seropositive. All eight donors whose samples were sequenced were randomly selected healthy volunteers, three of them men and five women. Illumina HiSeq 2000/2500, MiSeq or NextSeq was used to sequence libraries as 2 x 150 bp reads.

HCMV-specific IgG was detected in serum with a commercial ELISA kit to determine HCMV serostatus. Ficoll density gradient centrifugation was used to isolate peripheral blood mononuclear cells from blood. What the authors observed across the whole study: In six donors, the dominant CD3+CD56+NKG2C+ clonotypes were among the top 10 CD8+ clonotypes and accounted for 1.0-7.0% of CD8+ T cells. Those dominant clonotypes were again the most abundant among CD3+CD56-NKG2C+ cells in a handful of donors, at about 28.3-60.1%. Whether the expanded NKG2C-expressing T cell clones were specific for HCMV antigens remained unclear.

The CDR3 starts with the cysteine, ends with the phenylalanine, and has 15 residues. No DNA was logged. CDR1 MNHEY and CDR2 SVGAGI were looked up in the germline V gene. The sample was run on an Illumina HiSeq 2000. 5'RACE template switching, by which a universal primer site and unique molecular identifiers were added, was used to make TCR beta cDNA libraries. Synthesis of cDNA was primed from the TCR beta constant segment and was followed by two consecutive PCR amplification steps. The paper's data handling went like this. MIGEC was used to demultiplex reads and group the reads by UMI, and MiTCR was used to assemble and quantify clonotypes. Only TCR cDNA sequences supported by at least two reads were kept to exclude erroneous sequences. Downstream repertoire analysis used the tcR package, and clonotypes were matched across fractions by CDR3 nucleotide sequence plus V segment. VDJmatch was used to annotate antigen specificity against VDJdb, with one amino acid substitution in CDR3 permitted. Once TCRdb had reprocessed the reads, it stored one entry per CDR3 protein sequence and supplied no DNA. The authors' filters were not applied to this entry. The table held for this sample gives around 470,000 distinct CDR3 sequences. The leading ten clones occupy 1.4% of the sample.

The material sequenced was blood T cells: a sorted CD56 or NKG2C T cell subset, CD4+ or CD8+ T cells, or bulk PBMC T cells (not recorded which). The rearrangement joined TRBV6-5 to TRBJ1-1. The receptor was isolated from a woman in her fifties or sixties in good health. Donor details come from another sample of the same person, matched by shared clones. The CDR3 sequence is CASSYLVPSDTEAFF.